This is a list of T cell receptor beta chains from one sample in a study of shared clonotypes between healthy human individuals. Clones were read by immunoSEQ multiplex PCR, and TCRdb kept only the in-frame ones, dropping some. The table includes roughly 600,000 clones, nearly 98% detected once. The sample taken for sequencing was naive CD8+ T cells sorted from blood. Source of these receptors: a man younger than 45 in good health. Both conserved end residues are part of each CDR3. The order of the fields is D gene, J gene, CDR3 length, clone size, V gene, CDR3 protein, CDR3 DNA. The D gene is left open where the match is weak. Clone size is given for some rows only: seen once, a few or many times, or a class if the clone is expanded.

NA | TRBJ2-2 | 11 | once | TRBV6-5 | CASSRTGELFF | TGTGCCAGCAGTCGGACCGGGGAGCTGTTTTTT
NA | TRBJ2-7 | 14 | NA | TRBV4-1 | CASSDWDRSYEQYF | TGCGCCAGCAGCGATTGGGACCGCTCCTACGAGCAGTACTTC
TRBD2 | TRBJ2-7 | 15 | NA | TRBV15 | CATSSRGREGYEQYF | TGTGCCACCAGCTCCCGAGGGAGGGAAGGCTACGAGCAGTACTTC
TRBD2 | TRBJ2-3 | 16 | NA | TRBV7-8 | CASSAWTSRSTDTQYF | TGTGCCAGCAGCGCCTGGACTAGCCGAAGCACAGATACGCAGTATTTT
NA | TRBJ1-1 | 12 | once | TRBV7-9 | CASSPKTTEAFF | TGTGCCAGCAGCCCTAAGACCACTGAAGCTTTCTTT
NA | TRBJ2-2 | 15 | NA | TRBV27 | CASGRDTTKPGELFF | TGTGCCAGCGGCAGGGACACCACCAAACCCGGGGAGCTGTTTTTT
TRBD1 | TRBJ2-7 | 15 | NA | TRBV9 | CASSAVPGQVYEQYF | TGTGCCAGCAGCGCAGTACCGGGACAGGTCTACGAGCAGTACTTC
NA | TRBJ2-3 | 13 | NA | TRBV10-3 | CAISEAGSDTQYF | TGTGCCATCAGTGAGGCAGGCTCAGATACGCAGTATTTT
NA | TRBJ2-1 | 15 | NA | TRBV11-2 | CASSQDWSSYNEQFF | TGTGCCAGCAGTCAGGACTGGAGCTCCTACAATGAGCAGTTCTTC
TRBD1 | TRBJ2-7 | 16 | NA | TRBV6-1 | CASSEALWTGVYEQYF | TGTGCCAGCAGTGAAGCGCTTTGGACAGGGGTCTACGAGCAGTACTTC
TRBD1 | TRBJ2-7 | 14 | NA | TRBV5-4 | CASSLKGADYEQYF | TGTGCCAGCAGCTTAAAGGGGGCGGACTACGAGCAGTACTTC